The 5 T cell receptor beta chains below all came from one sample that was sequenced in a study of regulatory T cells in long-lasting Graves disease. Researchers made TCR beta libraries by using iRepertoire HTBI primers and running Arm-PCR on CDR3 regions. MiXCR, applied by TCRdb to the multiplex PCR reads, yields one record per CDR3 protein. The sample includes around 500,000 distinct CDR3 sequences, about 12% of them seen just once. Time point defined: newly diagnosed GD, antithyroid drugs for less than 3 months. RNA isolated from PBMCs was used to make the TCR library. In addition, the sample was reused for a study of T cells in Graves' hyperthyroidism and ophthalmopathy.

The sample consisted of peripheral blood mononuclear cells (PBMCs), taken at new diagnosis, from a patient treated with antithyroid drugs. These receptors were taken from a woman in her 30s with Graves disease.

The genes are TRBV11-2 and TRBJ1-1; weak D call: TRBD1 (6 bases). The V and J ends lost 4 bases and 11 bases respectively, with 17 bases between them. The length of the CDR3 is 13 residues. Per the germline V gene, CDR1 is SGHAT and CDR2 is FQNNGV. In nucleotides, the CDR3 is TGTGCCAGCAGCTGGGACACGGGCGGCACGGCTTTCTTT. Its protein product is CASSWDTGGTAFF.

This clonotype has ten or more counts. The CDR3 region has the DNA TGTGCCAGCAGTGAAGAGGGCGGGGCTGAAGCTTTCTTT. This translates into CASSEEGGAEAFF. The J gene is TRBJ1-1, the V gene TRBV6-1; D is unclear. V was cut by 1 base and J by 6 bases, with 9 bases left in between. Germline V lookup: CDR1 MNHNS, CDR2 SASEGT. The CDR3 runs 13 residues.

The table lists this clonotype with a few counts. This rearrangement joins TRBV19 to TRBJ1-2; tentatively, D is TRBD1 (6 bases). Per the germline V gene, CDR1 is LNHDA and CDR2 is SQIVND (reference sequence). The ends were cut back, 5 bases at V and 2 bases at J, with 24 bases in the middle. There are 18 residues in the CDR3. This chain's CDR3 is CASSPRGAEIPLNYGYTF. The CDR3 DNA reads TGTGCCAGTAGTCCTAGGGGGGCCGAAATCCCGTTGAACTATGGCTACACCTTC.

This chain's CDR3 is CASSPNRGQRGYTF. The CDR3 coding sequence is TGTGCCAGCAGTCCTAATCGGGGGCAGAGGGGCTACACCTTC. The genes are TRBV9 and TRBJ1-2, with a tentative D call TRBD1 (6 bases). CDR1 is SGDLS and CDR2 is YYNGEE in the germline V gene. Trimming shortened V by 5 bases and J by 8 bases, and 19 bases separated the two germline ends. The CDR3 has 14 amino acids.

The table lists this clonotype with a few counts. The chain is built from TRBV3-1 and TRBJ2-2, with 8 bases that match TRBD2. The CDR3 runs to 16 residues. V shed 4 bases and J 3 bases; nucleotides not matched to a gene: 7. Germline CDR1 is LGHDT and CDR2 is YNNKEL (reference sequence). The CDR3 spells CASSPRLARHTGELFF. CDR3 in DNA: TGTGCCAGCAGCCCCCGACTAGCGAGACACACCGGGGAGCTGTTTTTT. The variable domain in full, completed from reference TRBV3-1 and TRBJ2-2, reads DTAVSQTPKYLVTQMGNDKSIKCEQNLGHDTMYWYKQDSKKFLKIMFSYNNKELIINETVPNRFSPKSPDKAHLNLHINSLELGDSAVYFCASSPRLARHTGELFFGEGSRLTVL.